The sequence of this T cell receptor beta chain was determined in a study of T cells in narcolepsy. Findings and limits, study-wide: Autoreactive clone sequences were missing from some blood memory CD4+ repertoires.

The CDR3 sequence is 13 residues long. Germline CDR1 and CDR2: MNHEY and SVGAGI. V shed 5 bases and J shed 0 bases, with 7 bases lying between them. This table comes from immunoSEQ multiplex PCR, and its TCRdb copy is limited to in-frame clones, with some not included. The table records around 30,000 clones, roughly 88% of them present only once. On this clone: The antigen is undetermined.

The rearrangement joins TRBV6-5 to TRBJ1-1, with D uncertain. Sequenced sample: CD45RA- memory CD4+ T cells from PBMCs. This clonotype originated in a human donor with narcolepsy. CDR3 nucleotides: TGTGCCAGCAGTGATGGGGTGAACACTGAAGCTTTCTTT. This encodes CASSDGVNTEAFF.